This T cell receptor beta chain was found in a study of graft-versus-host responses after intestinal transplantation. To note about this clone: Its cognate antigen is unknown.

Assay: immunoSEQ multiplex PCR; the TCRdb copy retains only in-frame clones and omits some. The sample records some 120,000 clones, approximately 90% being singletons. The germline CDR1 and CDR2 sequences are ENHRY and SYGVKD. This CDR3 contains 14 residues. V was pared by 2 bases and J by 12 bases, with 17 bases between. Findings and caveats of the study: Early declines in HvG clones that occurred post-transplant were associated with peak circulating GvH clone levels.

Sequencing used unstimulated CD4+ T cells sorted from spleen or lymph node cells, obtained before intestinal transplant. This sequence was found in a human donor who received an intestinal transplant. This rearrangement joins TRBV10-3 to TRBJ2-4, with TRBD1 as a possible D gene (6 bases). Here the CDR3 reads CAISEVPQGRPQYF. In DNA, the CDR3 is TGTGCCATCAGTGAGGTCCCGCAGGGGAGACCTCAGTACTTC.